This TCR beta chain was sequenced in a study of blood T cell repertoires in COVID-19. The CDR3 length is 15 residues. Germline V gives CDR1 SGHTA, CDR2 FQGNSA. The J segment lost 5 bases and the V segment lost 1 base, leaving 7 bases of the junction unmatched. Authors' analysis steps: Nucleated cell number was recorded as an estimate derived from reference gene primer amplification. Data came from immunoSEQ multiplex PCR; TCRdb stores just in-frame clones and leaves some out. The V and J calls and clone size are taken from that table; D and trimming were inferred from the DNA. The sample lists about 180,000 clones; approximately 82% were seen once.

J is TRBJ1-2 and V is TRBV7-2; 7 bases agree with TRBD1. The source material was peripheral blood. This clonotype was obtained from a woman of 80 years or more with active or convalescent COVID-19. The CDR3 protein is CASSLGPGTAYGYTF. The CDR3 DNA follows: TGTGCCAGCAGCTTAGGCCCCGGGACAGCTTATGGCTACACCTTC.